This is a list of T cell receptor beta chains from one sample in a study of cytomegalovirus exposure and HLA in healthy donors. This table comes from immunoSEQ multiplex PCR, and its TCRdb copy is limited to in-frame clones, with some not included. This sample has 65,000 to 85,000 clones, with 95% found just once. The sequencing sample was made of PBMCs. Source of these receptors: a woman between 18 and 29 years old in good health and CMV-seronegative. Each CDR3 is given with its conserved first and last residue. A D gene is named only where the DNA matches it firmly. Rows give clone size only sometimes, using once, few, many, or a class for an expanded clone.

d_call	j_call	v_call	clone_size	cdr3_nt	cdr3_aa
.	TRBJ1-1	TRBV5-6	.	TGTGCCAGCAGCCCCCAGGGTTTGAACACTGAAGCTTTCTTT	CASSPQGLNTEAFF
.	TRBJ2-3	TRBV7-2	.	TGTGCCAGCAGCTTAGTCCTCCGCACAGATACGCAGTATTTT	CASSLVLRTDTQYF
TRBD1	TRBJ2-3	TRBV9	.	TGTGCCAGCAGCACATGGACAGGGGGCACAGATACGCAGTATTTT	CASSTWTGGTDTQYF
.	TRBJ1-1	TRBV7-9	.	TGTGCCAGCAGCTTAAGGCAACAGCTTGAAGCTTTCTTT	CASSLRQQLEAFF
.	TRBJ2-7	TRBV7-2	.	TGTGCCAGCAGCTTAGAACTACTCTCCTACGAGCAGTACTTC	CASSLELLSYEQYF
.	TRBJ1-3	TRBV11-2	.	TGTGCCAGCAGCTTAGCAGGGGTGGAGGACACCATATATTTT	CASSLAGVEDTIYF
.	TRBJ2-7	TRBV7-2	.	TGTGCCAGCAGCCCCGCCCCCCGGGAGCAGTACTTC	CASSPAPREQYF
TRBD1	TRBJ2-1	TRBV29-1	.	TGCAGCGCCGACGGACAGGTATACAATGAGCAGTTCTTC	CSADGQVYNEQFF
TRBD2	TRBJ2-3	TRBV19	.	TGTGCCAGTAGTATGGAACTAGCGGGAGGAGGGGATACGCAGTATTTT	CASSMELAGGGDTQYF
.	TRBJ2-5	TRBV7-9	.	TGTGCCAGCAGCTTAGCGGAGGCCGGAGAGACCCAGTACTTC	CASSLAEAGETQYF
TRBD1	TRBJ1-1	TRBV6-5	.	TGTGCCAGCAGTAACCGTGGACAGGGGGCTGAAGCTTTCTTT	CASSNRGQGAEAFF
.	TRBJ2-2	TRBV9	.	TGTGCCAGCAGCGTAGAGGGGGAAGGGACCGGGGAGCTGTTTTTT	CASSVEGEGTGELFF
.	TRBJ1-2	TRBV11-2	.	TGTGCCAGCAGCTTAGATTGGACAGCTCTCTATGGCTACACCTTC	CASSLDWTALYGYTF
.	TRBJ2-1	TRBV11-2	.	TGTGCCAGCAGCTTAGGAGTAAACAGCCAAGATGAGCAGTTCTTC	CASSLGVNSQDEQFF
TRBD1	TRBJ1-1	TRBV6-1	.	TGTGCCAGCAAACCTCCGGGACAGCATCGCGAAGCTTTCTTT	CASKPPGQHREAFF
.	TRBJ2-5	TRBV13	once	TGTGCCAGCAGCTTGCGGGCGGAGACCCAGTACTTC	CASSLRAETQYF
TRBD2	TRBJ2-7	TRBV6-6	.	TGTGCCAGCACTCCCGGGACTAGCAACTCCTACGAGCAGTACTTC	CASTPGTSNSYEQYF
.	TRBJ1-4	TRBV4-2	.	TGTGCCAGCAGCCAAGATCACCAGGGCAGCCGAGCAACTAATGAAAAACTGTTTTTT	CASSQDHQGSRATNEKLFF
TRBD2	TRBJ2-1	TRBV5-1	.	TGCGCCAGCAGCTTCGGTGATGGGGGAGGGGTTGGAAATGAGCAGTTCTTC	CASSFGDGGGVGNEQFF
.	TRBJ2-1	TRBV15	.	TGTGCCACCAGCAGAGATTCTGTAGGGGGTGTAGTGGCGTTCTTC	CATSRDSVGGVVAFF
.	TRBJ1-2	TRBV2	.	TGTGCCAGCAGTGAACGGAGCGCCCTCACCTTC	CASSERSALTF
.	TRBJ2-5	TRBV28	.	TGTGCCAGCAGTTTATCTCAAGAGACCCAGTACTTC	CASSLSQETQYF
TRBD1	TRBJ1-5	TRBV7-2	.	TGTGCCAGCAGCTCTCAGGGGGCAAGCAATCAGCCCCAGCATTTT	CASSSQGASNQPQHF
.	TRBJ2-6	TRBV5-1	.	TGCGCCAGCAGCTTGGCCGGTGCTGGGGCCAACGTCCTGACTTTC	CASSLAGAGANVLTF
.	TRBJ2-1	TRBV4-1	.	TGCGCCAGCAGCCAAGAGGGGGCGGTTGAGCAGTTCTTC	CASSQEGAVEQFF
TRBD2	TRBJ2-3	TRBV5-1	.	TGCGCCAGCAGCTTTCAACTAGCGGGGGGCACAGATACGCAGTATTTT	CASSFQLAGGTDTQYF
TRBD2	TRBJ2-2	TRBV6-6	.	TGTGCCAGCATGACTAGCGGTAACACCGGGGAGCTGTTTTTT	CASMTSGNTGELFF
.	TRBJ1-3	TRBV5-4	.	TGTGCCAGCAGGTTGGGGGGCGCTGGAAATACCATATATTTT	CASRLGGAGNTIYF
.	TRBJ2-3	TRBV7-6	few	TGTGCCAGCAGCCGGGTCCAGCCCACAGATACGCAGTATTTT	CASSRVQPTDTQYF